Listed below are T cell receptor beta chains from one sample, sequenced in a study of regulatory T cells in long-lasting Graves disease. TCRdb recomputed calls from the multiplex PCR reads with MiXCR, one row per CDR3 protein. The table lists 500,000 or so distinct CDR3 sequences, about 16% of them singletons. This same sample was also taken into another study, of T cells in Graves' hyperthyroidism and ophthalmopathy.

This specimen was peripheral blood mononuclear cells (PBMCs), taken at new diagnosis, from a patient treated with antithyroid drugs. Source of these receptors: a woman aged 35 to 60 with Graves disease. CDR3s include the opening cysteine and the closing phenylalanine or tryptophan. A D gene is named only where the DNA matches it firmly. The size of a clone is reported for some rows only, either as once, few or many, or as a class for expanded clones.

clone_size: few; v_call: TRBV13; d_call: TRBD1; j_call: TRBJ2-5; cdr3_nt: TGTGCCAGCAGCTTCGGACAGGAAGAGACCCAGTACTTC; cdr3_aa: CASSFGQEETQYF
clone_size: NA; v_call: TRBV10-3; d_call: NA; j_call: TRBJ1-5; cdr3_nt: TGTGCCATCAGTGGGGGCGAGACACTTCAGCCCCAGCATTTT; cdr3_aa: CAISGGETLQPQHF
clone_size: few; v_call: TRBV20-1; d_call: NA; j_call: TRBJ1-5; cdr3_nt: TGCAGTGCACTGGACAGTGCAATTCAGCCCCAGCATTTT; cdr3_aa: CSALDSAIQPQHF
clone_size: many; v_call: TRBV12-3/TRBV12-4; d_call: TRBD2; j_call: TRBJ2-3; cdr3_nt: TGTGCCAGCACTTTTAGCGGGGGGCCCACAGATACGCAGTATTTT; cdr3_aa: CASTFSGGPTDTQYF
clone_size: many; v_call: TRBV12-3/TRBV12-4; d_call: NA; j_call: TRBJ2-7; cdr3_nt: TGTGCCAGCAGTTTTGGCGGACCTACCTCCTACGAGCAGTACTTC; cdr3_aa: CASSFGGPTSYEQYF
clone_size: NA; v_call: TRBV7-9; d_call: NA; j_call: TRBJ2-7; cdr3_nt: TGTGCCAGCAGCCCCCCAGGGGCTACGTATGAGCAGTACTTC; cdr3_aa: CASSPPGATYEQYF
clone_size: NA; v_call: TRBV6-2/TRBV6-3; d_call: TRBD1; j_call: TRBJ1-6; cdr3_nt: TGTGCCAGCAGTTCCTACAGGGGGAGCTCCTATAATTCACCCCTCCACTTT; cdr3_aa: CASSSYRGSSYNSPLHF
clone_size: many; v_call: TRBV29-1; d_call: NA; j_call: TRBJ1-5; cdr3_nt: TGCAGCGTTGAAGATCAGGGAGCAAATCAGCCCCAGCATTTT; cdr3_aa: CSVEDQGANQPQHF
clone_size: NA; v_call: TRBV4-1; d_call: NA; j_call: TRBJ1-5; cdr3_nt: TGCGCCAGCAGCCAAGAAAGGGTAGGGGAGAGCAATCAGCCCCAGCATTTT; cdr3_aa: CASSQERVGESNQPQHF
clone_size: many; v_call: TRBV12-3/TRBV12-4; d_call: NA; j_call: TRBJ1-5; cdr3_nt: TGTGCCAGCAAACAGGACAATCAGCCCCAGCATTTT; cdr3_aa: CASKQDNQPQHF
clone_size: many; v_call: TRBV15; d_call: NA; j_call: TRBJ1-6; cdr3_nt: TGTGCCACCAGCAGAGATCCTCAGGGAGGAAATTCACCCCTCCACTTT; cdr3_aa: CATSRDPQGGNSPLHF
clone_size: NA; v_call: TRBV19; d_call: TRBD1; j_call: TRBJ1-2; cdr3_nt: TGTGCCAGTAGTATGGACAGGGGGCACTCAACCTATGGCTACACCTTC; cdr3_aa: CASSMDRGHSTYGYTF
clone_size: NA; v_call: TRBV5-1; d_call: NA; j_call: TRBJ1-3; cdr3_nt: TGCGCCAGCAGCTTCGGGACCCAAGGGGGAAACACCATATATTTT; cdr3_aa: CASSFGTQGGNTIYF
clone_size: NA; v_call: TRBV15; d_call: NA; j_call: TRBJ2-1; cdr3_nt: TGTGCCACCAGCAGAGCCCAGGCGTCCTACAATGAGCAGTTCTTC; cdr3_aa: CATSRAQASYNEQFF
clone_size: few; v_call: TRBV5-1; d_call: NA; j_call: TRBJ2-6; cdr3_nt: TGCGCCAGCAGCTCTACGACAGGACAACTGACCGGGGCCAACGTCCTGACTTTC; cdr3_aa: CASSSTTGQLTGANVLTF
clone_size: NA; v_call: TRBV4-1; d_call: TRBD1; j_call: TRBJ2-2; cdr3_nt: TGCGCCAGCAGCCAAGGGACAGGGGGAGCCCCAGCCGGGGAGCTGTTTTTT; cdr3_aa: CASSQGTGGAPAGELFF
clone_size: many; v_call: TRBV28; d_call: NA; j_call: TRBJ1-5; cdr3_nt: TGTGCCAGCAGTTTAACACGCTCCCAGCATTTT; cdr3_aa: CASSLTRSQHF
clone_size: few; v_call: TRBV12-3/TRBV12-4; d_call: NA; j_call: TRBJ1-1; cdr3_nt: TGTGCCAGCAGCCACACGGGACGAAACACTGAAGCTTTCTTT; cdr3_aa: CASSHTGRNTEAFF
clone_size: many; v_call: TRBV6-1; d_call: NA; j_call: TRBJ2-7; cdr3_nt: TGTGCCAGCAGTGAGGCGGGACCCCCGACCTACGAGCAGTACTTC; cdr3_aa: CASSEAGPPTYEQYF
clone_size: NA; v_call: TRBV20-1; d_call: NA; j_call: TRBJ2-2; cdr3_nt: TGCAGTGCTAGAGATCCCGATCGGGAGCTGTTTTTT; cdr3_aa: CSARDPDRELFF
clone_size: many; v_call: TRBV2; d_call: NA; j_call: TRBJ1-5; cdr3_nt: TGTGCCAGCAGTGGGGTTGGGGGTGGGGTACTTCAGCATTTT; cdr3_aa: CASSGVGGGVLQHF
clone_size: many; v_call: TRBV11-2; d_call: TRBD2; j_call: TRBJ2-3; cdr3_nt: TGTGCCAGCAGCTTAGGCGGGGGGGCCGTGGATACGCAGTATTTT; cdr3_aa: CASSLGGGAVDTQYF